These 11 T cell receptor beta chains originate from one sample sequenced in a study of read filtering for tumor transcriptome and immune sequencing. The library was built from 400 to 500 ng RNA with molecular barcoded adaptors for alpha/delta and beta/gamma chains. MiXCR, applied by TCRdb to the reads, yields one record per CDR3 protein. The table lists 120,000 or so distinct CDR3 sequences, roughly 13% of them singletons. What was sequenced was a population of CD138-negative cells sorted from bone marrow. These TCRs come from a donor aged 40 or older with multiple myeloma.

Notes on this clonotype: Since a much larger clone is just one base distant, this may be a read error. This chain uses TRBV24-1 with TRBJ2-1; 12 bases are a match to TRBD2. The CDR3 contains 17 residues. CDR1 and CDR2 (germline): KGHDR, SFDVKD. CDR3 sequence: CAASDSTLAGGDHEQFF. The CDR3 nucleotides read TGTGCCGCCAGTGATAGTACCCTAGCGGGAGGGGACCATGAGCAGTTCTTC.

In its sample, this clonotype was seen many times. V and J are TRBV20-1 and TRBJ1-1; no reliable D call. Trimming pared 3 bases from V and 5 bases from J, leaving 7 bases between. This CDR3 spans 11 amino acids. Germline V CDR1 and CDR2: DFQATT, SNEGSKA (reference sequence). The DNA of the CDR3 is TGCAGTGCTAGTCCCGGAACTGAAGCTTTCTTT. Protein sequence: CSASPGTEAFF.

This clonotype has a count of ten or more. The chain is built from TRBV7-2 and TRBJ2-1, with 8 positions matching TRBD1. The length of the CDR3 is 15 residues. J was trimmed by 6 bases and V by 1 base; bases with no gene match: 5. CDR1 and CDR2 from the germline V gene are SGHTA and FQGNSA. This CDR3 is CASSLDGQGSNEQFF. In DNA form, the CDR3 reads TGTGCCAGCAGCTTAGATGGACAGGGATCCAATGAGCAGTTCTTC.

With regard to this clonotype: As the CDR3 is not closed by the conserved phenylalanine or tryptophan, this likely results from a read error. The genes are TRBV20-1 and TRBJ2-1, with 8 bases aligning to TRBD2. V dropped 6 bases and J dropped 6; count of bases not matched to a gene: 13. From germline, CDR1 is DFQATT and CDR2 SNEGSKA (reference sequence). The CDR3 is 15 residues long. CDR3 region: CSAFLLAGPANEQFP. CDR3 DNA: TGCAGTGCCTTCCTTCTAGCGGGCCCCGCCAATGAGCAGTTCCCC.

Details on this clonotype: Germline and junction disagree at one end, which may indicate a read error. V gene TRBV29-1 combines with J gene TRBJ1-1; D is undetermined. The CDR3 has 13 amino acids. Germline CDR1 SQVTM, CDR2 ANQGSEA. The CDR3 DNA reads as TGCAGCTCTCGGACGGAATTGAACACTGTAGCTTTCTTT. The encoded protein is CSSRTELNTVAFF.

There are a few counts of this clonotype. The J gene is TRBJ2-7, the V gene TRBV20-1; TRBD2 matches at 10 bases. The germline V gene encodes CDR1 DFQATT and CDR2 SNEGSKA (reference sequence). CDR3 length equals 16 residues. The V gene end was trimmed by 0 bases and the J gene end by 7 bases; junction bases not matched to a gene: 12. The CDR3 DNA follows: TGCAGTGCTAGAGATTTTCAGGCTAGCGGGAGTTGGGAGCAGTACTTC. The encoded protein is CSARDFQASGSWEQYF.

This clonotype has at least ten counts. The rearrangement links TRBV7-2 to TRBJ2-5, with 7 bases lining up with TRBD2. Germline assignment: CDR1 SGHTA and CDR2 FQGNSA. The V and J ends lost 0 bases and 2 bases, in that order; junction bases with no gene match: 6. The CDR3 runs 16 residues. The CDR3 sequence: CASSLASLADQETQYF. CDR3 DNA: TGTGCCAGCAGCTTAGCGAGTCTAGCGGATCAAGAGACCCAGTACTTC. Full variable domain (remainder filled in from reference TRBV7-2 and TRBJ2-5): GAGVSQSPSNKVTEKGKDVELRCDPISGHTALYWYRQSLGQGLEFLIYFQGNSAPDKSGLPSDRFSAERTGGSVSTLTIQRTQQEDSAVYLCASSLASLADQETQYFGPGTRLLVL.

About this clonotype itself: Since a much larger clone is just one base distant, this may be a read error. The J gene is TRBJ2-2, the V gene TRBV6-1; D unclear. This CDR3 is built from 16 residues. CDR1 and CDR2 from the germline V gene are MNHNS and SASEGT. V was trimmed by 0 bases and J by 2 bases, leaving 10 bases between them. CDR3 sequence (DNA): TGTGCCAGCAGTGAAGCGCTACCGTTTAACACCGGGGAGCTGTTTTTT. It encodes CASSEALPFNTGELFF.

Concerning this clonotype: With a far larger clone one base away, a read error is the likely cause. J is TRBJ1-1 and V is TRBV3-1; D is ambiguous. CDR3 length: 13 amino acids. From germline, CDR1 is LGHDT and CDR2 YNNKEL (reference sequence). The CDR3 DNA reads TGTGCCAGCAGCCAGGGCCAGAACACTGAAGCTTACTTT. Its protein is CASSQGQNTEAYF.

This clonotype was counted many times. This chain connects TRBV6-1 to TRBJ2-3; D gene uncertain. CDR3 length equals 10 residues. V dropped 1 base and J dropped 10 bases, with 3 bases sitting between them. Germline V gene data show CDR1 as MNHNS and CDR2 as SASEGT. The chain's CDR3 is CASSEVPQYF. The CDR3, as DNA: TGTGCCAGCAGTGAAGTGCCGCAGTATTTT.

This clonotype was counted at least ten times. The gene calls are TRBV3-1 and TRBJ2-7; the D gene is possibly TRBD2 (5 bases). CDR1 is LGHDT and CDR2 is YNNKEL in the germline V gene (reference sequence). The CDR3 has 14 residues. The V gene lost 2 bases and the J gene lost 5 bases, with 13 bases spanning the gap. CDR3 DNA: TGTGCCAGCAGCCAACAATTCGGAGGAAACGAGCAGTACTTC. Amino acids: CASSQQFGGNEQYF.